The rows below give T cell receptor beta chains drawn from one sample of a study of shared clonotypes between healthy human individuals. The repertoire was sequenced with immunoSEQ multiplex PCR; TCRdb's copy has only in-frame clones and lacks some. The repertoire consists of approximately 330,000 clones, with 73% occurring once and the leading ten covering 10%. Sequenced sample: memory CD4+ T cells sorted from blood. The receptors shown here come from a man between 25 and 39 years old in good health. CDR3s include the opening cysteine and the closing phenylalanine or tryptophan. A D gene is named only where the DNA matches it firmly. The size field is filled for only some rows; it gives once, few, many or a size class.

j_call | clone_size | v_call | d_call | cdr3_aa | cdr3_nt
TRBJ2-3 | NA | TRBV29-1 | NA | CSTRAGLSTDTQYF | TGCAGCACACGCGCGGGACTGAGCACAGATACGCAGTATTTT
TRBJ2-7 | NA | TRBV11-2 | NA | CASSAAKGRVREQYF | TGTGCCAGCAGCGCCGCGAAGGGGCGGGTCCGCGAGCAGTACTTC
TRBJ2-3 | NA | TRBV7-2 | NA | CASSLAEATDTQYF | TGTGCCAGCAGCTTAGCGGAGGCCACAGATACGCAGTATTTT
TRBJ1-5 | NA | TRBV5-5 | NA | CASSLLGRGDQPQHF | TGTGCCAGCAGCTTGCTCGGCAGGGGAGATCAGCCCCAGCATTTT
TRBJ2-7 | few | TRBV27 | TRBD2 | CASSLGLAGVRGSYEQYF | TGTGCCAGCAGTTTAGGACTAGCGGGAGTTAGGGGGTCCTACGAGCAGTACTTC
TRBJ2-4 | NA | TRBV7-9 | TRBD1 | CASSLTGENIQYF | TGTGCCAGCAGCTTGACAGGGGAAAACATTCAGTACTTC
TRBJ2-3 | NA | TRBV29-1 | TRBD2 | CSAGGDTQYF | TGCAGCGCGGGGGGGGATACGCAGTATTTT
TRBJ2-7 | NA | TRBV5-4 | TRBD2 | CASSLGGLAGEYEQYF | TGTGCCAGCAGCTTGGGAGGACTAGCGGGAGAATACGAGCAGTACTTC
TRBJ2-1 | NA | TRBV7-6 | NA | CASSPVVAYNEQFF | TGTGCCAGCAGCCCCGTTGTTGCCTACAATGAGCAGTTCTTC
TRBJ2-7 | many | TRBV5-1 | NA | CASSLQSSYEQYF | TGCGCCAGCAGCCTACAGAGCTCCTACGAGCAGTACTTC
TRBJ2-5 | few | TRBV11-3 | NA | CASSPDSQETQYF | TGTGCCAGCAGCCCCGACAGCCAAGAGACCCAGTACTTC
TRBJ2-4 | few | TRBV4-2 | TRBD2 | CASSHQRESGRAINIQYF | TGTGCCAGCAGCCACCAACGCGAGAGCGGGAGGGCCATAAACATTCAGTACTTC
TRBJ1-2 | many | TRBV5-5 | NA | CASSLDPLHKNYGYTF | TGTGCCAGCAGCTTGGATCCCCTCCACAAGAACTATGGCTACACCTTC
TRBJ1-2 | NA | TRBV7-2 | NA | CASSLNRKDYGYTF | TGTGCCAGCAGCTTAAACAGAAAGGACTATGGCTACACCTTC
TRBJ2-3 | NA | TRBV11-3 | NA | CASSLVGGTDTQYF | TGTGCCAGCAGCTTAGTCGGAGGCACAGATACGCAGTATTTT